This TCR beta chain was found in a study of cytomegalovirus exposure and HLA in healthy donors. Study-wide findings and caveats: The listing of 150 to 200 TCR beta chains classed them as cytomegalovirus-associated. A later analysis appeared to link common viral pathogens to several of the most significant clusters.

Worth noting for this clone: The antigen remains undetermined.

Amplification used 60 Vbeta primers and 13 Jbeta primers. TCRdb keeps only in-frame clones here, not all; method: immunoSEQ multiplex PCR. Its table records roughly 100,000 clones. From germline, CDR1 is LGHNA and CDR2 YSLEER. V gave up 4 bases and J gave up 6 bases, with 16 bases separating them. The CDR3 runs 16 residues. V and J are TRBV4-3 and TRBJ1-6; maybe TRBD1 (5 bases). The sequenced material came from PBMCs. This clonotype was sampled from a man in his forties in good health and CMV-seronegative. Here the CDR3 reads CASSPTRQSSNSPLHF. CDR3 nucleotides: TGCGCCAGCAGCCCTACTCGACAGAGTAGTAATTCACCCCTCCACTTT.